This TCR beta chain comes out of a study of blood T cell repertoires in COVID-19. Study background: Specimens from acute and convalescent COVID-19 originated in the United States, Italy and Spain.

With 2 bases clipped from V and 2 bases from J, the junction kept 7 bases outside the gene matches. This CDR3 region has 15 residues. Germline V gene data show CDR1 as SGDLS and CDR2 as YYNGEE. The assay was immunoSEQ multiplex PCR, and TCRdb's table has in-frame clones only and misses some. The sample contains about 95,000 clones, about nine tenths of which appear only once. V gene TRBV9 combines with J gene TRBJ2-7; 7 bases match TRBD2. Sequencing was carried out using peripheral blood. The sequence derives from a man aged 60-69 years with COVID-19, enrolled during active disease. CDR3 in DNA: TGTGCCAGCAGCGTCGACGGGACTACCACCTACGAGCAGTACTTC. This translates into CASSVDGTTTYEQYF. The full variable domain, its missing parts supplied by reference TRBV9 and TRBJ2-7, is DSGVTQTPKHLITATGQRVTLRCSPRSGDLSVYWYQQSLDQGLQFLIQYYNGEERAKGNILERFSAQQFPDLHSELNLSSLELGDSALYFCASSVDGTTTYEQYFGPGTRLTVT.